This is a list of T cell receptor beta chains from one sample in a study of lymphopenia after photon versus proton radiotherapy. Produced via immunoSEQ multiplex PCR; TCRdb's table is partial and in-frame only. The data hold 29,000 or so clones, with around 87% observed a single time. The sequences come from peripheral blood, collected from a patient treated with proton-based radiotherapy. Every receptor here comes from a woman in her sixties or seventies with cholangiocarcinoma. Some clones in this sample may be carry-over from other donors' samples. Each CDR3 is given with its conserved first and last residue. Expanded clones get a size class; other rows say once, few or many, or leave the size out.

>TRBJ1-1|TRBV30|NA
CAWSVGQPNTEAFF
>TRBJ2-1|TRBV19|NA
CASKGWDRTPNEQFF
>TRBJ1-1|TRBV30|NA
CAWSVGGGGIEAFF
>TRBJ2-1|TRBV9|NA
CASSPRDFYNEQFF
>TRBJ1-5|TRBV27|NA
CASTGGGGPPNQPQHF
>TRBJ2-3|TRBV11-2|NA
CASSLERGRPGDTQYF
>TRBJ2-7|TRBV7-3|once
CASSLGPGTTYEQYF
>TRBJ1-1|TRBV18|NA
CASSPDPAYTEAFF
>TRBJ2-1|TRBV6-1|NA
CASMTLTYNEQFF
>TRBJ1-3|TRBV19|few
CASSPSGQGRRATIYF